This paragraph reports one T cell receptor (beta chain). The source of the sample is a study of blood T cell repertoires in COVID-19. Only in-frame clones appear in the TCRdb table, and some are missing; sequencing was by immunoSEQ multiplex PCR. The profile shows 110,000 or so clones, over 75% of them singletons. This CDR3 is 16 amino acids long. The V gene lost 5 bases and the J gene lost 5 bases, with 19 bases spanning the gap. Germline CDR1 LNHDA, CDR2 SQIVND (reference sequence). This receptor was taken from a man aged 50 or older with acute or convalescent COVID-19. The rearrangement uses TRBV19 and TRBJ1-5; D possibly corresponds to TRBD1 (6 bases). The sample was peripheral blood. The CDR3 reads CASSPTLTGTDQPQHF. CDR3 DNA sequence: TGTGCCAGTAGTCCCACCCTTACAGGGACGGATCAGCCCCAGCATTTT.